Listed here are 20 T cell receptor beta chains from one sample, sequenced in a study of cytomegalovirus exposure and HLA in healthy donors. The PCR ran on 60 Vbeta and 13 Jbeta primers. The repertoire was sequenced with immunoSEQ multiplex PCR; TCRdb's copy has only in-frame clones and lacks some. The data show 200,000 to 250,000 clones, 77% seen once. Material: PBMCs. The receptor set was obtained from a woman aged 55-69 years in good health and CMV-seropositive.

V usage is TRBV7-6 and J usage is TRBJ1-2; 9 bases line up with TRBD1. There are 13 residues in the CDR3. The V gene's germline CDR1 is SGHVS and CDR2 FNYEAQ. V lost 5 bases to trimming and J lost 6 bases; unmatched junction nucleotides: 4. CDR3 residues: CASSATGGDGYTF. CDR3 DNA: TGTGCCAGCAGCGCCACAGGGGGCGATGGCTACACCTTC.

This clone was seen just once. The gene calls are TRBV11-2 and TRBJ2-3; D possibly corresponds to TRBD1 (5 bases). CDR3 length equals 13 residues. Germline V gene lookup returns CDR1 SGHAT and CDR2 FQNNGV. Trimming shortened V by 0 bases and J by 5 bases, and 6 bases separated the two germline ends. The CDR3 is CASSLDRGDTQYF. DNA of the CDR3: TGTGCCAGCAGCTTAGATAGGGGAGATACGCAGTATTTT.

This clone was counted a few times. The chain combines TRBV30 with TRBJ2-1, with D maybe TRBD2 (6 bases). The germline V gene encodes CDR1 GTSNPN and CDR2 SVGIG (reference sequence). Trimming stripped 0 bases from V and 7 bases from J, with 16 bases between. The CDR3 has 15 residues. The CDR3 DNA follows: TGTGCCTGGAGTGTACGGGGGAGCACGCAAAATGAGCAGTTCTTC. Residues: CAWSVRGSTQNEQFF.

This clone was observed a single time. The chain links TRBV30 to TRBJ1-6; no clear D gene. V lost 1 base to trimming and J lost 0 bases, with 7 bases between them. There are 15 residues in the CDR3. Germline V lookup: CDR1 GTSNPN, CDR2 SVGIG (reference sequence). The CDR3: CAWSGLSSYNSPLHF. For the CDR3, the DNA is TGTGCCTGGAGTGGCCTTAGCTCCTATAATTCACCCCTCCACTTT.

CDR3 sequence: CASSPGDNQPQHF. CDR3 nucleotide sequence: TGTGCCAGCAGCCCAGGGGACAATCAGCCCCAGCATTTT. The V and J genes are TRBV7-8 and TRBJ1-5, with D maybe TRBD1 (6 bases). The CDR3 has 13 residues. The V gene's germline CDR1 is SGHVS and CDR2 FQNEAQ. Trimming pared 5 bases from V and 3 bases from J, leaving 8 bases between.

J is TRBJ2-1 and V is TRBV19; 13 bases are a match to TRBD2. Trimming removed 6 bases from V and 8 bases from J; junction bases left unmatched: 10. The CDR3 is 16 amino acids. Germline V CDR1 and CDR2: LNHDA, SQIVND (reference sequence). CDR3 DNA: TGTGCCAGTAGGACTAGCGGGGGGTCAGGCGCATATGAGCAGTTCTTC. Encoded protein: CASRTSGGSGAYEQFF.

The CDR3 sequence: CASSSSPGEQFF. The CDR3 bases are TGCGCCAGCAGCTCGAGTCCGGGTGAGCAGTTCTTC. V gene TRBV5-1 combines with J gene TRBJ2-1; no clear D. V was cut by 3 bases and J by 9 bases, with 10 bases left in between. The V gene's germline CDR1 is SGHRS and CDR2 YFSETQ. The CDR3 spans 12 residues.

This chain uses TRBV2 with TRBJ2-1, with 12 bases fitting TRBD2. The CDR3 covers 15 residues. With 6 bases clipped from V and 9 bases from J, the junction kept 9 bases outside the gene matches. Looked up from germline, CDR1 is SNHLY and CDR2 is FYNNEI. For the CDR3, the DNA is TGTGCCAGCAGGATTCTAGCGGGAGGGCGGGGTGAGCAGTTCTTC. Protein: CASRILAGGRGEQFF.

The chain recombines TRBV6-5 with TRBJ2-7; D is perhaps TRBD1 (6 bases). This CDR3 contains 13 residues. Trimming took off 3 bases at V and 8 bases at J, with 14 bases between the two ends. CDR1 and CDR2 (germline): MNHEY, SVGAGI. The CDR3 spells CASSYRQVSKQYF. The CDR3 nucleotides are TGTGCCAGCAGTTATCGACAGGTTAGCAAGCAGTACTTC.

V usage is TRBV5-6 and J usage is TRBJ1-4, with TRBD1 as a possible D gene (5 bases). The CDR3 length is 13 residues. Trimming stripped 4 bases from V and 13 bases from J, with 17 bases between. Germline lookup yields CDR1 SGHDT and CDR2 YYEEEE. The CDR3 spells CASSPGGREPLFF. CDR3 coding DNA: TGTGCCAGCAGCCCGGGGGGTAGGGAGCCACTGTTTTTT.

The chain combines TRBV5-1 with TRBJ2-2, with 8 bases aligning to TRBD1. CDR3 length equals 14 residues. Germline V gives CDR1 SGHRS, CDR2 YFSETQ. J was trimmed by 7 bases and V by 3 bases; bases with no gene match: 5. CDR3 DNA sequence: TGCGCCAGCAGCTGGGCAGGGGGCATCGGGGAGCTGTTTTTT. This gives the protein CASSWAGGIGELFF.

On this clone itself: Sequence at one end of the junction differs from germline and may be a read error. This chain uses TRBV7-3 with TRBJ1-2; 9 nucleotides line up with TRBD1. Per the germline V gene, CDR1 is SGHTA and CDR2 is FQGTGA. This CDR3 is 14 amino acids long. In DNA form, the CDR3 reads TGTGCCAGCAGCTTATCGGACAGGGGATCCCAAAAGATCTTC. Its protein product is CASSLSDRGSQKIF. The variable domain in full, completed from reference TRBV7-3 and TRBJ1-2, reads GAGVSQTPSNKVTEKGKYVELRCDPISGHTALYWYRQSLGQGPEFLIYFQGTGAADDSGLPNDRFFAVRPEGSVSTLKIQRTERGDSAVYLCASSLSDRGSQKIFGSGTRLTVV.

This clone was picked up one time. The chain uses TRBV15 and TRBJ2-7; TRBD1 is a possible D gene (5 bases). V was trimmed by 2 bases and J by 6 bases, leaving 17 bases between them. This CDR3 is built from 15 residues. Germline CDR1 and CDR2: LNHNV and YYDKDF (reference sequence). The CDR3 DNA follows: TGTGCCACCAGCAGAAGAGGTGGGGCTTCTGGCGAGCAGTACTTC. As protein: CATSRRGGASGEQYF.

The rearrangement joins TRBV4-1 to TRBJ2-1; 9 positions agree with TRBD1. This CDR3 contains 13 residues. V was clipped by 4 bases and J by 5 bases; unmatched bases: 0. Germline V gene sequence: CDR1 MGHRA, CDR2 YSYEKL. CDR3 bases: TGCGCCAGCAGCCGGGACAGGGACAATGAGCAGTTCTTC. Encoded protein: CASSRDRDNEQFF.

This chain joins TRBV11-2 and TRBJ2-2, with TRBD2 identical over 10 bases. This CDR3 contains 16 residues. V was clipped by 4 bases and J by 4 bases; unmatched bases: 6. The V gene's germline CDR1 is SGHAT and CDR2 FQNNGV. CDR3 sequence (DNA): TGTGCCAGCAGCTCTCTAGCGGGAGAAATCACCGGGGAGCTGTTTTTT. Its protein is CASSSLAGEITGELFF.

This clone has only a few counts. CDR3 residues: CASRMTDLSYNEQFF. The CDR3 region has the DNA TGTGCCAGTAGGATGACAGACCTCTCCTACAATGAGCAGTTCTTC. The rearrangement uses TRBV19 and TRBJ2-1, with a possible D match to TRBD1 (5 bases). V dropped 6 bases and J dropped 0 bases, with 12 bases sitting between them. Germline loops: CDR1 LNHDA, CDR2 SQIVND (reference sequence). The CDR3 has 15 residues.

The V call is TRBV2, the J call TRBJ2-1; 10 nucleotides agree with TRBD1. The CDR3 has 18 residues. V shed 6 bases, J shed 7 bases, and the junction held 18 bases outside the gene matches. Germline V gene sequence: CDR1 SNHLY, CDR2 FYNNEI. CDR3: CASSQRTGGGVSQNEQFF. In DNA form, the CDR3 reads TGTGCCAGCAGCCAGAGGACAGGGGGAGGTGTATCGCAGAATGAGCAGTTCTTC.

Only a few counts were recorded for this clone. This chain uses TRBV30 with TRBJ1-2; 8 positions agree with TRBD1. This CDR3 region has 13 residues. Germline lookup yields CDR1 GTSNPN and CDR2 SVGIG (reference sequence). J was trimmed by 2 bases and V by 5 bases; bases with no gene match: 4. CDR3 amino acids: CAWGRQGNYGYTF. As DNA, the CDR3 is TGTGCCTGGGGGAGACAGGGGAACTATGGCTACACCTTC.

The V call is TRBV27, the J call TRBJ1-1; tentative D call: TRBD1 (5 bases). CDR3 length: 14 residues. V was pared by 5 bases and J by 3 bases, with 13 bases between. Per germline, CDR1 MNHEY and CDR2 SMNVEV (reference sequence). The CDR3 coding sequence is TGTGCCAGCAGTCGGCTGGGAGGGGACACTGAAGCTTTCTTT. Amino acids: CASSRLGGDTEAFF.

The rearrangement joins TRBV18 to TRBJ2-2; weak D call: TRBD2 (6 bases). This CDR3 comprises 16 residues. Between the trimmed V and J ends, which lost 3 bases and 0 bases, there was a span of 11 bases. Germline CDR1 KGHSH, CDR2 LQKENI. Here the CDR3 reads CASSPGLPANTGELFF. CDR3 nucleotide sequence: TGTGCCAGCTCACCGGGACTCCCAGCGAACACCGGGGAGCTGTTTTTT. The entire variable domain, with the rest obtained from reference TRBV18 and TRBJ2-2, is as follows: NAGVMQNPRHLVRRRGQEARLRCSPMKGHSHVYWYRQLPEEGLKFMVYLQKENIIDESGMPKERFSAEFPKEGPSILRIQQVVRGDSAAYFCASSPGLPANTGELFFGEGSRLTVL.